Listed here are 2 T cell receptor beta chains from one sample, sequenced in a study of OX40 agonist ivuxolimab in advanced cancers. Libraries were prepared by immunoSEQ multiplex PCR; TCRdb keeps only in-frame clonotypes and omits some of them. Among about 90,000 clones listed, just over 90% were seen once. Here the sequenced sample was CD4+ or CD8+ T cells sorted from blood, taken in a trial of the OX40 agonist ivuxolimab. These receptors originate from an adult with an advanced solid tumor such as melanoma, head and neck, liver or kidney cancer.

The J gene is TRBJ2-3, the V gene TRBV19; 13 positions agree with TRBD2. Losses at the gene ends were 5 bases for V and 3 bases for J; bases not matched to a gene: 8. Per the germline V gene, CDR1 is LNHDA and CDR2 is SQIVND (reference sequence). CDR3 length: 17 residues. DNA of the CDR3: TGTGCCAGTAGTGCCCGGACTAGCGGGAGAGGGACAGATACGCAGTATTTT. This codes for CASSARTSGRGTDTQYF.

The genes are TRBV7-2 and TRBJ2-7; TRBD2 might be the D (6 bases). CDR3 length: 14 amino acids. Germline-derived CDR1 and CDR2 are SGHTA and FQGNSA. V was shortened by 5 bases and J by 3 bases, with 14 bases between the two germline ends. The CDR3 DNA is TGTGCCAGCAGCCCCAGTAGCGGAAACTACGAGCAGTACTTC. Encoded protein: CASSPSSGNYEQYF.